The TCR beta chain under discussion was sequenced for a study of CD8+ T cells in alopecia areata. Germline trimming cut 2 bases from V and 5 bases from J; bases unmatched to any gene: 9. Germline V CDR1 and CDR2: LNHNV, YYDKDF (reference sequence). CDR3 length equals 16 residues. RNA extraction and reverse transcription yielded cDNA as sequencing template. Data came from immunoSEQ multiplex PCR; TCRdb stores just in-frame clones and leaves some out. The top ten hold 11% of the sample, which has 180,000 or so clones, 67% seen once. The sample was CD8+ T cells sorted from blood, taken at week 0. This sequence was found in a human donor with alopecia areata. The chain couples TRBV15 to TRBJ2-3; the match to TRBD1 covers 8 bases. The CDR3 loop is CATSRSQGQVVDTQYF. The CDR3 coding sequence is TGTGCCACCAGCAGATCCCAGGGACAGGTGGTAGATACGCAGTATTTT.